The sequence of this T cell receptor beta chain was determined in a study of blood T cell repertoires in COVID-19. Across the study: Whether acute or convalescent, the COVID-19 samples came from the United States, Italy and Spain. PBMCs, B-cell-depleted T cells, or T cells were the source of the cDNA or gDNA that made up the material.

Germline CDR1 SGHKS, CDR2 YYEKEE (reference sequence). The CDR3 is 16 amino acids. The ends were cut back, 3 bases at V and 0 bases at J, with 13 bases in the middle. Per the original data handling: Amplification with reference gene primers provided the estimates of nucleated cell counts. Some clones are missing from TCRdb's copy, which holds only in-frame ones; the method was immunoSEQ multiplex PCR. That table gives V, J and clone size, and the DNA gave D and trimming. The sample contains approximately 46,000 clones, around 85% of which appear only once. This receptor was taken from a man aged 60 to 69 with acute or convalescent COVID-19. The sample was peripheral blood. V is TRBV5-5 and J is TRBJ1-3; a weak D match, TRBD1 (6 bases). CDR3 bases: TGTGCCAGCAGCTCCGGGACATCCTTCTCTGGAAACACCATATATTTT. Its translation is CASSSGTSFSGNTIYF.